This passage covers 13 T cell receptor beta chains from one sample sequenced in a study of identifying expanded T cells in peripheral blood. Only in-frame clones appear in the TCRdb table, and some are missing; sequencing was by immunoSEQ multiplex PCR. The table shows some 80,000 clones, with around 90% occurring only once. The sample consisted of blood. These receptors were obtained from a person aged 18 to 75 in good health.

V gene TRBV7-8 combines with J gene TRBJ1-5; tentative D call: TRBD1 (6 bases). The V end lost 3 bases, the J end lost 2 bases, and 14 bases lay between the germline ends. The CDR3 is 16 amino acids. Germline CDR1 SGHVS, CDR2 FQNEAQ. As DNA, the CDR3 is TGTGCCAGCAGCTTTTCAGGGGTTTCGGGCAATCAGCCCCAGCATTTT. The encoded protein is CASSFSGVSGNQPQHF.

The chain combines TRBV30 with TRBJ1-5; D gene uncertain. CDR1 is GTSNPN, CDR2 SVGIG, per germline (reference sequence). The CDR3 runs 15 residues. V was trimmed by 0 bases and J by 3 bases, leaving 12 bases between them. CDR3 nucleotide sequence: TGTGCCTGGAGTGTACATCAGAGCTCCAATCAGCCCCAGCATTTT. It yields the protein CAWSVHQSSNQPQHF.

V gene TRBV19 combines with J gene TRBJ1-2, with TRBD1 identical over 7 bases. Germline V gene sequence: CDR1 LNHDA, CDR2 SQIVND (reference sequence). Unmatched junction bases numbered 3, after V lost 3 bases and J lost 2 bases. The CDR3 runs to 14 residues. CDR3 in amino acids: CASSIGQANYGYTF. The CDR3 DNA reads TGTGCCAGTAGTATCGGACAGGCCAACTATGGCTACACCTTC. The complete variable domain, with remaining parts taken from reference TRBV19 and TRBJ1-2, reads DGGITQSPKYLFRKEGQNVTLSCEQNLNHDAMYWYRQDPGQGLRLIYYSQIVNDFQKGDIAEGYSVSREKKESFPLTVTSAQKNPTAFYLCASSIGQANYGYTFGSGTRLTVV.

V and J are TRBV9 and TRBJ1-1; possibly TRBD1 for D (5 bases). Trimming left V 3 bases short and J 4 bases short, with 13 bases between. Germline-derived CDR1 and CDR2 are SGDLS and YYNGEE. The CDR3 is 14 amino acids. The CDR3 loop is CASSGGLPATEAFF. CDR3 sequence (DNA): TGTGCCAGCAGCGGGGGACTTCCCGCCACTGAAGCTTTCTTT.

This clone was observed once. DNA for the CDR3: TGCGCCAGCAGCTTGGCTCCGGGGGCGGACACCGGGGAGCTGTTTTTT. It is translated as CASSLAPGADTGELFF. The chain recombines TRBV5-1 with TRBJ2-2; D is perhaps TRBD1 or TRBD2 (6 bases each). The length of the CDR3 is 16 residues. V was clipped by 0 bases and J by 3 bases, with 12 bases between them. Germline values: CDR1 SGHRS, CDR2 YFSETQ.

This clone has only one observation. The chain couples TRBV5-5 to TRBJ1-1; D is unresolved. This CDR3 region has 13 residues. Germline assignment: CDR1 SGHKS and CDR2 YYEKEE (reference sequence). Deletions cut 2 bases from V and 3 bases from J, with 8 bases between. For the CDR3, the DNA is TGTGCCAGCAGCTTCCGGCTCCACACTGAAGCTTTCTTT. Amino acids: CASSFRLHTEAFF.

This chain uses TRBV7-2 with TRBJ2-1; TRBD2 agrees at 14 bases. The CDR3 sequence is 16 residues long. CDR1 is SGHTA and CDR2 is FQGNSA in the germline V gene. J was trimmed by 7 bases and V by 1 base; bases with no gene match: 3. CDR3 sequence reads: CASSLEGTSGRNEQFF. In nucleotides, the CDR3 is TGTGCCAGCAGCTTAGAGGGGACTAGCGGGAGAAATGAGCAGTTCTTC.

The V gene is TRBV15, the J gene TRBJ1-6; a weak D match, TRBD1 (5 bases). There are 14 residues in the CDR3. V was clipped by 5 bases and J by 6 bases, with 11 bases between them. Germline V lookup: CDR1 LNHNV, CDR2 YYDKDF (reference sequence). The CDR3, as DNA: TGTGCCACCAGCCGGGGCGCGCTTAATTCACCCCTCCACTTT. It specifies CATSRGALNSPLHF. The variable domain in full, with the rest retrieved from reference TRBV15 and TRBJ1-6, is DAMVIQNPRYQVTQFGKPVTLSCSQTLNHNVMYWYQQKSSQAPKLLFHYYDKDFNNEADTPDNFQSRRPNTSFCFLDIRSPGLGDTAMYLCATSRGALNSPLHFGNGTRLTVT.

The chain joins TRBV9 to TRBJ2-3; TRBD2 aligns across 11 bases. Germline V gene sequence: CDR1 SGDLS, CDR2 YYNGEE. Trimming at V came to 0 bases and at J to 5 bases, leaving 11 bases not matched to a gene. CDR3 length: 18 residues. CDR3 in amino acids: CASSVEEIAGGPEDTQYF. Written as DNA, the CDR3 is TGTGCCAGCAGCGTAGAAGAAATAGCGGGGGGGCCTGAAGATACGCAGTATTTT. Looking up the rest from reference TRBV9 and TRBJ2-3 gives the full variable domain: DSGVTQTPKHLITATGQRVTLRCSPRSGDLSVYWYQQSLDQGLQFLIQYYNGEERAKGNILERFSAQQFPDLHSELNLSSLELGDSALYFCASSVEEIAGGPEDTQYFGPGTRLTVL.

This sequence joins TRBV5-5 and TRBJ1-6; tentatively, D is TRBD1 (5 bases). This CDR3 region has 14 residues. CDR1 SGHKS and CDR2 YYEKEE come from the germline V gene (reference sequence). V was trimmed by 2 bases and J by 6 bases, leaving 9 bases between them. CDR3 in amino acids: CASSFPRGNSPLHF. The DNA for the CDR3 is TGTGCCAGCAGCTTCCCAAGGGGTAATTCACCCCTCCACTTT.

In DNA, the CDR3 is TGTGCCAGCTCACCATCGGTGAACACTGAAGCTTTCTTT. Translated: CASSPSVNTEAFF. The J gene is TRBJ1-1, the V gene TRBV18; D is unclear. Germline CDR1 KGHSH, CDR2 LQKENI. V lost 2 bases and J lost 0, with 4 bases in between. The CDR3 has 13 amino acids.

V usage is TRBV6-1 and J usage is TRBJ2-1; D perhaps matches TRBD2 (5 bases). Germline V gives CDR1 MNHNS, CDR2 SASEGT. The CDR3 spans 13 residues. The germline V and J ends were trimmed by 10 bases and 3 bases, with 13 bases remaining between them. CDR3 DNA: TGTGCCATCACACCGGGAAACTACAATGAGCAGTTCTTC. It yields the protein CAITPGNYNEQFF.

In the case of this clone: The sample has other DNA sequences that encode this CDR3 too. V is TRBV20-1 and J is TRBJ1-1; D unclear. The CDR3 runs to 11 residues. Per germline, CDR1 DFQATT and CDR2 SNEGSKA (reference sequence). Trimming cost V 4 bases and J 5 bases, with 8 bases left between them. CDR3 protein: CSAKGGTEAFF. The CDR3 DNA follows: TGCAGTGCTAAGGGAGGAACTGAAGCTTTCTTT.